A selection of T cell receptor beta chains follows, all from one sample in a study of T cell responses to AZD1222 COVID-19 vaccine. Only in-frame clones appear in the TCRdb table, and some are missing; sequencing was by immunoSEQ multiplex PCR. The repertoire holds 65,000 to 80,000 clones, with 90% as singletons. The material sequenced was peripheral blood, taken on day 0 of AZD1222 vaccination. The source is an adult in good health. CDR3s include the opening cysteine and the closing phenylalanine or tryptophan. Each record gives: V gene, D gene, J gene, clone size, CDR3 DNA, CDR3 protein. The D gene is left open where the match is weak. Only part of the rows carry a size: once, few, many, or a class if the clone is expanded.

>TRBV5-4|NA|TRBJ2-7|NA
TGTGCCAGCAGCTTGGGGGGCGGCGAGCAGTACTTC
CASSLGGGEQYF
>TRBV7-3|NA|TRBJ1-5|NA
TGTGCCAGCAGCTTAGCGGCCAAAGGCCCGAATAGCAATCAGCCCCAGCATTTT
CASSLAAKGPNSNQPQHF
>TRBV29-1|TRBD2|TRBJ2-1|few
TGCAGCGACAGTCGGACTAGCGGGGGAAATGAGCAGTTCTTC
CSDSRTSGGNEQFF
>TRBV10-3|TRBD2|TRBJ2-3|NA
TGTGCCATCAGTGGGACTAGCGGAGCCCGCACAGATACGCAGTATTTT
CAISGTSGARTDTQYF
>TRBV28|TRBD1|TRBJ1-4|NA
TGTGCCAGCACCCCAGGGGGATCTAATGAAAAACTGTTTTTT
CASTPGGSNEKLFF
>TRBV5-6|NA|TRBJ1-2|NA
TGTGCCAGCAGCTTCGAATCGGGGGCCAAAGGCTATGGCTACACCTTC
CASSFESGAKGYGYTF
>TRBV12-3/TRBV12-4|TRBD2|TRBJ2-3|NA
TGTGCCAGCAGTGGACTAGCAGCAGATACGCAGTATTTT
CASSGLAADTQYF
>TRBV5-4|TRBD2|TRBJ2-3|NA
TGTGCCAGCAGCCGACTAGCGGGAGTCGGCACAGATACGCAGTATTTT
CASSRLAGVGTDTQYF
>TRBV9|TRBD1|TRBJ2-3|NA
TGTGCCAGCAGCCCCCGATTATGGACAGGGCTCACAGATACGCAGTATTTT
CASSPRLWTGLTDTQYF
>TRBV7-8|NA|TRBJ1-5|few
TGTGCCAGCAGCTTAGTGAGGACACTGAGCAATCAGCCCCAGCATTTT
CASSLVRTLSNQPQHF
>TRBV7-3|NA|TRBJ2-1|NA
TGTGCCAGCAGCTCCTTGGATAGCGACAATGAGCAGTTCTTC
CASSSLDSDNEQFF
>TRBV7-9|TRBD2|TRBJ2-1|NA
TGTGCCAGCAGCCACCCCGGGACTAGCGGGGGTTACAATGAGCAGTTCTTC
CASSHPGTSGGYNEQFF
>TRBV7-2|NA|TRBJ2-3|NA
TGTGCCAGCAGCTTACGGCTAGCGGATACGCAGTATTTT
CASSLRLADTQYF
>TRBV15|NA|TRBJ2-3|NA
TGTGCCACCAGCAGAGACTTACCTGGGCGAACGGGCACAGATACGCAGTATTTT
CATSRDLPGRTGTDTQYF
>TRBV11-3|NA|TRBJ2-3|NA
TGTGCCAGCAGCTCCACCCGAAGCACAGATACGCAGTATTTT
CASSSTRSTDTQYF
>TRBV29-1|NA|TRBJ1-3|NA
TGCAGCGTGCACGGGAACTCTGGAAACACCATATATTTT
CSVHGNSGNTIYF
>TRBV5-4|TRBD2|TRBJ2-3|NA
TGTGCCAGCAGTTATACCGCGGGACTAGCGGCAGATACGCAGTATTTT
CASSYTAGLAADTQYF
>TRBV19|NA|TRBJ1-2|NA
TGTGCCAGTAGCACCTTGGGTGAGGGATTGGGCGGCTACACCTTC
CASSTLGEGLGGYTF
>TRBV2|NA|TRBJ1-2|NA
TGTGCCAGCAGTGATTCAAGGGGACCAGGGGTCTATGGCTACACCTTC
CASSDSRGPGVYGYTF
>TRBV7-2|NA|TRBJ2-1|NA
TGTGCCAGCAGCAGAGACGGGGGCGGTGAGCAGTTCTTC
CASSRDGGGEQFF
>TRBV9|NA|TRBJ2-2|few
TGTGCCAGCAGCTCCGGGGGTGAGAACACCGGGGAGCTGTTTTTT
CASSSGGENTGELFF
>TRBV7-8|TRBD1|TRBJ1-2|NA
TGTGCCAGCAGCGAGACAGGGTACGGCTACACCTTC
CASSETGYGYTF
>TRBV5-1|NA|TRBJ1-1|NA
TGCGCCAGCAGCTTGGGGCTGGACACTGAAGCTTTCTTT
CASSLGLDTEAFF
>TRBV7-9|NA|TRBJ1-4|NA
TGTGCCAGCAGCTTAGGGGAGGGGGCAACTAATGAAAAACTGTTTTTT
CASSLGEGATNEKLFF
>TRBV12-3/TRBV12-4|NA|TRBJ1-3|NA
TGTGCCAGCAGTTTACTGGTGGGCACCATATATTTT
CASSLLVGTIYF
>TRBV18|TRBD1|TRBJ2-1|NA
TGTGCCAGCTCAGAGGGACAGAACAATGAGCAGTTCTTC
CASSEGQNNEQFF
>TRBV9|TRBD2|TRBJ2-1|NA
TGTGCCAGCAGCGTGAGCGGGAGGGCCGGCTTGCAGGAGCAGTTCTTC
CASSVSGRAGLQEQFF
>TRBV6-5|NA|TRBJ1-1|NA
TGTGCCAGCAATCGTCCGAACACTGAAGCTTTCTTT
CASNRPNTEAFF
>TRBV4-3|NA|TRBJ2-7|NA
TGCGCCAGCAGCCAGGGTATCACCTACGAGCAGTACTTC
CASSQGITYEQYF
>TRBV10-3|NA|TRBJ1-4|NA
TGTGCCATCAGTGAGTCTAGTAGGGGTGGAAATGAAAAACTGTTTTTT
CAISESSRGGNEKLFF
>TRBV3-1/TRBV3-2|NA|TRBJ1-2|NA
TGTGCCAGCAGGGGGGGCACTAACTATGGCTACACCTTC
CASRGGTNYGYTF
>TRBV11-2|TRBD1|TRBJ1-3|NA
TGTGCCAGCAGCTTCACGGGACAGCAAGGAAACACCATATATTTT
CASSFTGQQGNTIYF
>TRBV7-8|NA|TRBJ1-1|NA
TGTGCCAGCAGCTTAGCGTCTGGGAATGGGGACACTGAAGCTTTCTTT
CASSLASGNGDTEAFF
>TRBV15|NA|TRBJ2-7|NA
TGTGCCACCAGCGCCACCTACGGGGATGGAGGCGAGCAGTACTTC
CATSATYGDGGEQYF
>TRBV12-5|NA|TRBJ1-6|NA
TGTGCTAGTGGCTCCGGGGTGGTACAGCCATATAATTCACCCCTCCACTTT
CASGSGVVQPYNSPLHF
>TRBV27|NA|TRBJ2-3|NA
TGTGCCAGCAGTTTATGGCCCACAGATACGCAGTATTTT
CASSLWPTDTQYF
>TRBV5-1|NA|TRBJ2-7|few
TGCGCCAGCAGCCTGGACACACAAGCCTCCTACGAGCAGTACTTC
CASSLDTQASYEQYF
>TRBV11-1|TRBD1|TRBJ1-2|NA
TGTGCCAGCAGCTTTTCAGGGGGGAGCGTCTATGGCTACACCTTC
CASSFSGGSVYGYTF
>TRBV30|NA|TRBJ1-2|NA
TGTGCCTGGAGTGTACTGGCCGGGGGATGGGATGGCTACACCTTC
CAWSVLAGGWDGYTF
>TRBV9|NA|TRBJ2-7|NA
TGTGCCAGCAGCGTAACGCCAGGCCAGATGGGCGAGCAGTACTTC
CASSVTPGQMGEQYF
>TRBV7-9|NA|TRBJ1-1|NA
TGTGCCAGCAGCTTAAGAGCCACTGAAGCTTTCTTT
CASSLRATEAFF
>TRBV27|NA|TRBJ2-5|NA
TGTGCCAGCAAGCCCCCTCCAGGTGGGCCGGGGGAGACCCAGTACTTC
CASKPPPGGPGETQYF
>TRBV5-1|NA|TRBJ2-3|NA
TGCGCCAGCAGCTTCCGGGACGGGGCAGATACGCAGTATTTT
CASSFRDGADTQYF
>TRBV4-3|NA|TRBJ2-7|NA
TGCGCCAGCAGCCAAGATAGGTGGGACGAGCAGTACTTC
CASSQDRWDEQYF
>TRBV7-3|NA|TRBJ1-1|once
TGTGCCAGCAGCTTAAGAGCACAGGCCAACACTGAAGCTTTCTTT
CASSLRAQANTEAFF
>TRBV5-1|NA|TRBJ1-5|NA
TGCGCCAGCAGCCCCCCCGGGGGCCGGCATTTT
CASSPPGGRHF
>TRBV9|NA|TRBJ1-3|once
TGTGCCAGCAGCGTAGGGCAAGACTCTGGAAACACCATATATTTT
CASSVGQDSGNTIYF
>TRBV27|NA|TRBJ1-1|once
TGTGCCAGCAGTTCTTACGGACGAGAGGACACTGAAGCTTTCTTT
CASSSYGREDTEAFF
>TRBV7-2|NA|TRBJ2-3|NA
TGTGCCAGCAGCTTAGCGTTCAGCACAGATACGCAGTATTTT
CASSLAFSTDTQYF
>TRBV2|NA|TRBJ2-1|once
TGTGCCAACTCCGAAAGCTCCTACAATGAGCAGTTCTTC
CANSESSYNEQFF
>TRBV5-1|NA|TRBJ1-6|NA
TGCGCCAGCAGCTTGGCAGGGAAAGAGGGATCACCCCTCCACTTT
CASSLAGKEGSPLHF
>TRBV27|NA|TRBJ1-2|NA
TGTGCCAGCGGCATACCGGGGTTTAAAGGCTACACCTTC
CASGIPGFKGYTF
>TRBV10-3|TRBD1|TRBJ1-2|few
TGTGCCATCAAACTGGGACAGGGGAAAGATGGCTACACCTTC
CAIKLGQGKDGYTF
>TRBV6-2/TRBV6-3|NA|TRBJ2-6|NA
TGTGCCAGCAGTCACGACAGTACCCCCTCTGGGGCCAACGTCCTGACTTTC
CASSHDSTPSGANVLTF
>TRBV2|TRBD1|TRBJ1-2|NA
TGTGCCAGCAGTCCAGGGGGGAAAAACTATGGCTACACCTTC
CASSPGGKNYGYTF
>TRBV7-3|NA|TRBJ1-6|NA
TGTGCCAGCAGCTTATGGGGCAGGGGCAGGTCCTATAATTCACCCCTCCACTTT
CASSLWGRGRSYNSPLHF
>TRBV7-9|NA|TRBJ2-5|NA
TGTGCCAGCAGCTTAGTTGGGTATTCCGAGACCCAGTACTTC
CASSLVGYSETQYF
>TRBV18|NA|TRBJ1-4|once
TGTGCCAGCTCACCACCGACGTACGAAAAACTGTTTTTT
CASSPPTYEKLFF
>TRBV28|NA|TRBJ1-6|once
TGTGCCAGCGTCGGGGCTCTTGATTCACCCCTCCACTTT
CASVGALDSPLHF